The 23 T cell receptor beta chains listed next were all sequenced from one sample in a study of human CD8 memory T cell subsets. A UMI-labeled 5' RACE approach was the method that produced the TCR beta libraries. TCRdb reanalyzed the 5' RACE reads, giving one entry per CDR3 protein sequence and no DNA. Its listing shows about 7,000 distinct CDR3 sequences. What was sequenced was CD8+ stem-like memory T cells (TSCM and TCM) sorted from PBMCs. Subset noted: stem-like memory CD8 T cells (TSTEM), CCR7+ PD-1- TIGIT-. These receptors all come from a human donor in good health.

The gene calls are TRBV23-1 and TRBJ2-1; there is no DNA to check the TCRdb D call of TRBD1. TRBV23-1 falls under the ORF class, with uncertain function. CDR3 length equals 20 residues. The CDR3 loop is CASSHRSAGGPLIIYNEQFF.

The chain carries TRBV19 and TRBJ1-1; lacking DNA, the TRBD1 call made by TCRdb goes unchecked. Germline assignment: CDR1 LNHDA and CDR2 SQIVND (reference sequence). The length of the CDR3 is 16 residues. CDR3: CASSNKTGGFDTEAFF.

By frequency, this clonotype registers medium-sized. The chain links TRBV29-1 to TRBJ2-1; TCRdb lists TRBD2, though no DNA is available to test this call. CDR3 length: 12 residues. Germline V gives CDR1 SQVTM, CDR2 ANQGSEA. CDR3 residues: CSSREGYNEQFF.

The chain carries TRBV12-3 or TRBV12-4 and TRBJ2-7; TCRdb reports TRBD2, a call that lacks DNA to check it against. The CDR3 runs 13 residues. CDR3 in amino acids: CASSLTSEGEQYF.

Frequency places this clonotype as medium-sized (0.01 to 0.1%). This chain joins TRBV4-2 and TRBJ1-1. CDR3 length: 13 residues. Per the germline V gene, CDR1 is LGHNA and CDR2 is YNFKEQ. The CDR3 is CASRAGIGTEAFF.

The genes are TRBV28 and TRBJ2-1; TCRdb gives TRBD1 as the D gene, but with no DNA this cannot be confirmed. Germline CDR1 and CDR2: MDHEN and SYDVKM. The CDR3 has 17 residues. The CDR3 protein is CASSLYGRWERYNEQFF.

The chain couples TRBV29-1 to TRBJ2-3; the TCRdb D gene call, TRBD1, has no DNA to confirm it. CDR3 size: 13 residues. Germline-derived CDR1 and CDR2 are SQVTM and ANQGSEA. This CDR3 is CSVEYTGGNTQYF.

This chain uses TRBV11-2 with TRBJ2-5; there is no DNA to check the TCRdb D call of TRBD1. CDR3 length equals 13 residues. Germline V gives CDR1 SGHAT, CDR2 FQNNGV. Here the CDR3 reads CASSFSGGETQYF.

This chain joins TRBV19 and TRBJ1-1; absent DNA, TCRdb's TRBD1 call cannot be checked. Germline loops: CDR1 LNHDA, CDR2 SQIVND (reference sequence). The CDR3 totals 16 residues. The CDR3 here is CASSPWTVRMNTEAFF.

V and J are TRBV9 and TRBJ2-5; TCRdb calls TRBD2, which cannot be checked without DNA. CDR1 and CDR2 (germline): SGDLS, YYNGEE. There are 15 residues in the CDR3. The CDR3 spells CASSVDGTSGETQYF. Supplemented by reference TRBV9 and TRBJ2-5, the full variable domain reads DSGVTQTPKHLITATGQRVTLRCSPRSGDLSVYWYQQSLDQGLQFLIQYYNGEERAKGNILERFSAQQFPDLHSELNLSSLELGDSALYFCASSVDGTSGETQYFGPGTRLLVL.

In terms of frequency, this clonotype is medium-sized (0.01 to 0.1%). V usage is TRBV10-1 and J usage is TRBJ2-2; TCRdb returns TRBD1, unconfirmable since there is no DNA. The CDR3 has 18 amino acids. Germline V gene data show CDR1 as WNHNN and CDR2 as SYGVQD (reference sequence). CDR3: CASSVRAGGIGTPGSCFF.

This sequence joins TRBV5-1 and TRBJ2-7. The CDR3 is 11 residues long. CDR1 and CDR2 (germline): SGHRS, YFSETQ. The CDR3 protein is CASSPTYEQYF.

The rearrangement links TRBV30 to TRBJ2-7. CDR3 length equals 11 residues. Per germline, CDR1 GTSNPN and CDR2 SVGIG (reference sequence). This CDR3 reads CAWISAYEQYF.

This chain joins TRBV5-1 and TRBJ1-2; TCRdb designates TRBD1, a call that cannot be tested without DNA. This CDR3 is 14 amino acids long. Per the germline V gene, CDR1 is SGHRS and CDR2 is YFSETQ. This chain's CDR3 is CASSLGTGNYGYTF.

The chain joins TRBV29-1 to TRBJ2-7; the D gene TCRdb calls, TRBD2, cannot be checked with no DNA. This CDR3 is 13 amino acids long. The germline CDR1 and CDR2 sequences are SQVTM and ANQGSEA. The chain's CDR3 is CSVVGRGTYEQYF.

The chain is built from TRBV29-1 and TRBJ2-7; the TCRdb D gene call, TRBD2, has no DNA to confirm it. There are 14 residues in the CDR3. CDR1 and CDR2 (germline): SQVTM, ANQGSEA. The CDR3 sequence: CSVLLGSSFAEQYF.

This clonotype is classed as medium-sized by frequency. V is TRBV5-5 and J is TRBJ2-1; TCRdb's D gene call, TRBD1, goes unchecked for lack of DNA. Germline V gene data show CDR1 as SGHKS and CDR2 as YYEKEE (reference sequence). This CDR3 region has 13 residues. CDR3: CASTRTGTNEQFF.

In terms of frequency, this clonotype is medium-sized. This rearrangement joins TRBV7-9 to TRBJ1-1. CDR3 length: 12 amino acids. Germline CDR1 SEHNR, CDR2 FQNEAQ (reference sequence). CDR3 region: CASSSQNTEAFF. The whole variable domain, remainder taken from reference TRBV7-9 and TRBJ1-1, is DTGVSQNPRHKITKRGQNVTFRCDPISEHNRLYWYRQTLGQGPEFLTYFQNEAQLEKSRLLSDRFSAERPKGSFSTLEIQRTEQGDSAMYLCASSSQNTEAFFGQGTRLTVV.

This rearrangement joins TRBV5-1 to TRBJ2-1; the D call from TCRdb, TRBD1, cannot be confirmed without DNA. The CDR3 sequence is 12 residues long. Germline loops: CDR1 SGHRS, CDR2 YFSETQ. The CDR3 loop reads CATQGQGSEQFF.

Considering frequency, this clonotype is medium-sized (0.01 to 0.1%). The chain recombines TRBV7-9 with TRBJ1-1. The germline gives CDR1 SEHNR, CDR2 FQNEAQ (reference sequence). The length of the CDR3 is 12 residues. This chain's CDR3 is CASSPLLAEAFF.

This sequence joins TRBV4-1 and TRBJ1-2; TCRdb selects TRBD1, and the lack of DNA leaves this call unchecked. The CDR3 consists of 14 residues. CDR1 and CDR2 from the germline V gene are MGHRA and YSYEKL. This CDR3 is CASSQVGALDGYTF.

The chain is built from TRBV19 and TRBJ2-4; the D call of TRBD1 rests on TCRdb alone, since no DNA is present to check it. The CDR3 length is 17 residues. Germline CDR1 reads LNHDA; CDR2 reads SQIVND (reference sequence). The CDR3 loop is CASSMGVQRIPKNIQYF.

This chain uses TRBV20-1 with TRBJ1-1. This CDR3 is built from 13 residues. The germline V gene encodes CDR1 DFQATT and CDR2 SNEGSKA (reference sequence). The CDR3 spells CSARGPLNTEAFF.